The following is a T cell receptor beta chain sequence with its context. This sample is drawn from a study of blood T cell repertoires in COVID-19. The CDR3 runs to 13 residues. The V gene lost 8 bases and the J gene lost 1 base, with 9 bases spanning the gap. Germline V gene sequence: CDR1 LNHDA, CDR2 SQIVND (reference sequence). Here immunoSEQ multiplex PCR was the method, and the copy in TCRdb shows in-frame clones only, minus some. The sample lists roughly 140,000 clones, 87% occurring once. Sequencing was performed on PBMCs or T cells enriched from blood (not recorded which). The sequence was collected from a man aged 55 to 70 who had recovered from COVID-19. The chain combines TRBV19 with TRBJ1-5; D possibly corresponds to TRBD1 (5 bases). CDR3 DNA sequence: TGTGCCAGTCGGGGGGAAAGCAATCAGCCCCAGCATTTT. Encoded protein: CASRGESNQPQHF.